The 30 T cell receptor beta chains given below trace back to one sample, sequenced in a study of cytomegalovirus exposure and HLA in healthy donors. 60 Vbeta and 13 Jbeta primers were used in PCR. This table comes from immunoSEQ multiplex PCR, and its TCRdb copy is limited to in-frame clones, with some not included. The repertoire holds some 120,000 clones, with around 75% as singletons. Material: PBMCs. The origin of the receptors is a young woman in good health and CMV-seronegative.

This clone was counted between two and nine times. The rearrangement uses TRBV5-1 and TRBJ2-1; TRBD1 agrees at 8 bases. V gave up 1 base and J gave up 7 bases; unmatched junction bases: 7. The CDR3 has 15 amino acids. Germline CDR1 and CDR2: SGHRS and YFSETQ. CDR3 nucleotide sequence: TGCGCCAGCAGCTTGACAGGGGGGTCTGTTAATGAGCAGTTCTTC. Translation: CASSLTGGSVNEQFF.

The CDR3 region is CASKTGGTYNEQFF. As DNA, the CDR3 is TGTGCCAGCAAGACAGGGGGTACGTACAATGAGCAGTTCTTC. The chain couples TRBV6-5 to TRBJ2-1; 9 positions agree with TRBD1. CDR1 and CDR2 from the germline V gene are MNHEY and SVGAGI. This CDR3 spans 14 amino acids. V shed 7 bases, J shed 4 bases, and the junction held 5 bases outside the gene matches.

The chain has TRBV19 and TRBJ2-2; 12 nucleotides agree with TRBD1. The germline CDR1 and CDR2 sequences are LNHDA and SQIVND (reference sequence). The trim removed 5 bases at V and 5 bases at J, leaving 6 bases unmatched. The CDR3 length is 16 residues. The CDR3 here is CASSGTGGIATGELFF. Here the CDR3 DNA reads TGTGCCAGTAGTGGGACAGGGGGCATCGCGACCGGGGAGCTGTTTTTT.

The V call is TRBV13, the J call TRBJ2-7, with 8 bases aligning to TRBD2. CDR3 size: 13 residues. Trimming removed 10 bases from V and 4 bases from J; junction bases left unmatched: 9. The germline gives CDR1 PRHDT, CDR2 FYEKMQ (reference sequence). Here the CDR3 DNA reads TGTGCCACCGCCCGGGAGGGGTCGTACGAGCAGTACTTC. Amino acid sequence: CATAREGSYEQYF.

This sequence joins TRBV9 and TRBJ1-2, with D perhaps matching TRBD1 (5 bases). Germline assignment: CDR1 SGDLS and CDR2 YYNGEE. The CDR3 is made up of 17 amino acids. V shed 0 bases and J shed 4 bases, with 19 bases lying between them. This chain's CDR3 is CASSVVKAAGGGYGYTF. The CDR3 DNA sequence: TGTGCCAGCAGCGTAGTAAAAGCAGCGGGGGGTGGCTATGGCTACACCTTC.

This chain links TRBV2 with TRBJ1-1, with D hard to call. Looked up from germline, CDR1 is SNHLY and CDR2 is FYNNEI. Trimming pared 3 bases from V and 1 base from J, leaving 15 bases between. This CDR3 contains 16 residues. CDR3 bases: TGTGCCAGCAGTGATGAGATTCCCCGTCGGAACACTGAAGCTTTCTTT. This encodes CASSDEIPRRNTEAFF.

This clone was seen a single time. The genes are TRBV27 and TRBJ1-2, with 8 bases fitting TRBD1. The germline V gene has CDR1 MNHEY and CDR2 SMNVEV (reference sequence). The CDR3 sequence is 12 residues long. Trimming cost V 8 bases and J 6 bases; bases outside gene matches: 5. The CDR3 sequence is CASEDRVNGYTF. DNA for the CDR3: TGTGCCAGCGAGGACAGGGTGAATGGCTACACCTTC.

This chain joins TRBV11-3 and TRBJ1-1; D gene unclear. V lost 7 bases and J lost 0, with 15 bases in between. There are 15 residues in the CDR3. Germline-derived CDR1 and CDR2 are SGHNT and YENEEA. CDR3 nucleotides: TGTGCCAGCACCAAGGGAGACTCCTTGAACACTGAAGCTTTCTTT. This sequence encodes CASTKGDSLNTEAFF.

Points on this clone: A read error may account for a junction end that differs from germline. The chain carries TRBV7-9 and TRBJ2-2; TRBD1 matches at 11 bases. Germline CDR1 is SEHNR and CDR2 is FQNEAQ (reference sequence). This CDR3 is built from 16 residues. CDR3 sequence: CSSSLSGQGGTGELFF. The CDR3 DNA reads as TGTTCCAGCAGCTTATCGGGACAGGGGGGCACCGGGGAGCTGTTTTTT.

The gene calls are TRBV29-1 and TRBJ1-1; 7 positions match TRBD1. The CDR3 length is 13 residues. V lost 5 bases, J lost 0 bases, and 3 bases stayed unmatched. In germline, CDR1 is SQVTM, CDR2 ANQGSEA. The CDR3 is CSVPQGMNTEAFF. The CDR3 DNA follows: TGCAGCGTTCCACAGGGGATGAACACTGAAGCTTTCTTT.

The chain couples TRBV7-2 to TRBJ2-2; 12 nucleotides align to TRBD2. CDR1 and CDR2 (germline): SGHTA, FQGNSA. The CDR3 runs 18 residues. Trimming removed 1 base from V and 3 bases from J; junction bases left unmatched: 6. CDR3: CASSLEALAGGHTGELFF. The CDR3 nucleotides are TGTGCCAGCAGCTTAGAGGCACTAGCGGGAGGACACACCGGGGAGCTGTTTTTT.

The chain links TRBV19 to TRBJ1-1; a weak D match, TRBD1 (5 bases). In germline, CDR1 is LNHDA, CDR2 SQIVND (reference sequence). The CDR3 totals 13 residues. Trimming stripped 5 bases from V and 7 bases from J, with 14 bases between. CDR3 bases: TGTGCCAGTAGTGGGACTGTGGGAGGTGAAGCTTTCTTT. Translating gives CASSGTVGGEAFF.

The chain carries TRBV30 and TRBJ1-5; 7 nucleotides align to TRBD1. The CDR3 spans 15 residues. J gave up 2 bases and V 1 base, and 5 bases lay outside the gene matches. The germline V gene has CDR1 GTSNPN and CDR2 SVGIG (reference sequence). The chain's CDR3 is CAWSEQGFGNQPQHF. The CDR3 coding sequence is TGTGCCTGGAGTGAACAGGGGTTCGGCAATCAGCCCCAGCATTTT.

The chain has TRBV6-6 and TRBJ1-1, with 9 bases that match TRBD1. This CDR3 comprises 13 residues. V lost 0 bases, J lost 10 bases, and 3 bases stayed unmatched. Germline CDR1 reads MNHNY; CDR2 reads SVGAGI (reference sequence). The CDR3 DNA reads TGTGCCAGCAGTTACTCCCGGGACAGGGCAGCTTTCTTT. Protein: CASSYSRDRAAFF.

This rearrangement joins TRBV25-1 to TRBJ2-7; 8 positions agree with TRBD1. After removal of 4 bases from V and 6 bases from J, the junction contained 14 bases not matched to a gene. CDR3 length: 16 amino acids. CDR1 and CDR2 (germline): MGHDK, SYGVNS. CDR3 sequence reads: CASSVSQGDPFCEQYF. The CDR3 DNA sequence: TGTGCCAGCAGTGTTTCACAGGGGGACCCCTTTTGCGAGCAGTACTTC.

The rearrangement uses TRBV15 and TRBJ2-3, with D tentatively TRBD2 (6 bases). Germline values: CDR1 LNHNV, CDR2 YYDKDF (reference sequence). Trimming shortened V by 0 bases and J by 2 bases, and 12 bases separated the two germline ends. The CDR3 extends over 16 amino acids. CDR3 sequence reads: CATSRDGLAYTDTQYF. The CDR3 coding sequence is TGTGCCACCAGCAGAGATGGGCTAGCGTACACAGATACGCAGTATTTT.

The V gene is TRBV4-3, the J gene TRBJ2-6; D perhaps matches TRBD1 (6 bases). V dropped 1 base and J dropped 0 bases, with 16 bases sitting between them. The germline V gene encodes CDR1 LGHNA and CDR2 YSLEER. This CDR3 region has 19 residues. The CDR3 sequence: CASSQAPRQASSGANVLTF. DNA for the CDR3: TGCGCCAGCAGCCAAGCTCCCCGACAGGCCTCCTCTGGGGCCAACGTCCTGACTTTC.

The gene calls are TRBV6-1 and TRBJ1-1; D is undetermined. CDR1 is MNHNS and CDR2 is SASEGT in the germline V gene. Trimming shortened V by 1 base and J by 10 bases, and 4 bases separated the two germline ends. This CDR3 is 10 amino acids long. The CDR3 coding sequence is TGTGCCAGCAGTGAAGTGGCAGCTTTCTTT. This sequence encodes CASSEVAAFF.

The chain combines TRBV9 with TRBJ2-7, with D tentatively TRBD1 (6 bases). This CDR3 is 14 amino acids long. Germline loops: CDR1 SGDLS, CDR2 YYNGEE. The V end was cut by 3 bases, the J end by 0 bases, with 10 bases between. CDR3 sequence (DNA): TGTGCCAGCAGCGACAGGACAGACTCCTACGAGCAGTACTTC. It encodes CASSDRTDSYEQYF.

This chain links TRBV2 with TRBJ1-4; D gene ambiguous. CDR3 length: 13 amino acids. V gave up 8 bases and J gave up 4 bases, with 11 bases separating them. Germline V gene lookup returns CDR1 SNHLY and CDR2 FYNNEI. The CDR3 coding sequence is TGTGCCAGCCTTGTGGAGATTAATGAAAAACTGTTTTTT. It encodes CASLVEINEKLFF.

Of note for this clone: Relative to the germline gene, one junction end is altered; a read error may explain this. The chain employs TRBV6-1 and TRBJ1-5; D is undetermined. The CDR3 is made up of 14 amino acids. Germline lookup yields CDR1 MNHNS and CDR2 SASEGT. This chain's CDR3 is CASSEKILAGQWNF. The CDR3 coding sequence is TGTGCCAGCAGTGAAAAGATATTAGCTGGCCAGTGGAATTTT.

The chain links TRBV7-9 to TRBJ1-2; D ambiguous. This CDR3 spans 17 amino acids. V lost 1 base to trimming and J lost 0 bases, with 15 bases between them. Germline-derived CDR1 and CDR2 are SEHNR and FQNEAQ (reference sequence). This CDR3 reads CASSLVGGSEANYGYTF. Written as DNA, the CDR3 is TGTGCCAGCAGCTTAGTGGGAGGTTCTGAAGCTAACTATGGCTACACCTTC.

The CDR3 reads CASGHGSGDEQYF. The CDR3 nucleotides are TGTGCTAGTGGGCACGGGAGTGGGGACGAGCAGTACTTC. The gene calls are TRBV12-5 and TRBJ2-7, with TRBD2 as a possible D gene (6 bases). CDR3 size: 13 residues. In germline, CDR1 is LGHNT, CDR2 FRNRAP. V was pared by 6 bases and J by 5 bases, with 14 bases between. The full variable domain, completed using reference TRBV12-5 and TRBJ2-7, is DARVTQTPRHKVTEMGQEVTMRCQPILGHNTVFWYRQTMMQGLELLAYFRNRAPLDDSGMPKDRFSAEMPDATLATLKIQPSEPRDSAVYFCASGHGSGDEQYFGPGTRLTVT.

The V gene is TRBV30, the J gene TRBJ2-1, with a weak D call TRBD2 (5 bases). From germline, CDR1 is GTSNPN and CDR2 SVGIG (reference sequence). CDR3 length: 12 amino acids. V was cut by 0 bases and J by 6 bases, with 6 bases left in between. CDR3 region: CAWSVRGNEQFF. Written as DNA, the CDR3 is TGTGCCTGGAGTGTACGGGGCAATGAGCAGTTCTTC.

The chain couples TRBV6-1 to TRBJ2-7, with a weak D call TRBD2 (6 bases). V gave up 2 bases and J gave up 2 bases, with 13 bases separating them. The germline CDR1 and CDR2 sequences are MNHNS and SASEGT. This CDR3 contains 15 residues. CDR3 DNA sequence: TGTGCCAGCAGTGAAATGTCGGGAGCCCCCTACGAGCAGTACTTC. It is translated as CASSEMSGAPYEQYF.

This chain links TRBV27 with TRBJ2-7, with TRBD1 matching over 7 bases. V lost 4 bases and J lost 0; bases outside the gene matches: 9. Germline loops: CDR1 MNHEY, CDR2 SMNVEV (reference sequence). CDR3 length: 16 residues. The CDR3 DNA reads as TGTGCCAGCAGTTCCCCGACAGGGATGAGCTCCTACGAGCAGTACTTC. Translation: CASSSPTGMSSYEQYF.

The V call is TRBV10-1, the J call TRBJ2-5; TRBD2 aligns across 7 bases. The CDR3 length is 16 residues. Germline V gives CDR1 WNHNN, CDR2 SYGVQD (reference sequence). The V segment lost 0 bases and the J segment 5 bases; nucleotides outside the gene matches: 9. The CDR3 reads CASSESGSGEGETQYF. In DNA form, the CDR3 reads TGCGCCAGCAGTGAGTCGGGAAGCGGGGAGGGTGAGACCCAGTACTTC.

CDR3 bases: TGTGCCAGCAGCTTAGCGACGGTGCGGGGGGGCGGGGCCGGGGAGCTGTTTTTT. This codes for CASSLATVRGGGAGELFF. The chain employs TRBV7-2 and TRBJ2-2, with TRBD2 identical over 9 bases. CDR1 is SGHTA and CDR2 is FQGNSA in the germline V gene. V dropped 0 bases and J dropped 6; count of bases not matched to a gene: 11. The CDR3 length is 18 residues.

This sequence joins TRBV5-1 and TRBJ2-7; no firm D call. Germline lookup yields CDR1 SGHRS and CDR2 YFSETQ. This CDR3 region has 11 residues. Trimming removed 3 bases from V and 3 bases from J, with 4 bases in between. CDR3 loop: CASSSNYEQYF. CDR3 sequence (DNA): TGCGCCAGCAGCTCCAACTACGAGCAGTACTTC. Filled out from reference TRBV5-1 and TRBJ2-7, the complete variable domain reads KAGVTQTPRYLIKTRGQQVTLSCSPISGHRSVSWYQQTPGQGLQFLFEYFSETQRNKGNFPGRFSGRQFSNSRSEMNVSTLELGDSALYLCASSSNYEQYFGPGTRLTVT.

CDR3 in DNA: TGTGCCAGCAGCCCGTATGCTGAAGCTTTCTTT. It is translated as CASSPYAEAFF. The chain is built from TRBV7-2 and TRBJ1-1, with D unclear. The CDR3 extends over 11 amino acids. In germline, CDR1 is SGHTA, CDR2 FQGNSA. V was cut by 5 bases and J by 6 bases, with 7 bases left in between.